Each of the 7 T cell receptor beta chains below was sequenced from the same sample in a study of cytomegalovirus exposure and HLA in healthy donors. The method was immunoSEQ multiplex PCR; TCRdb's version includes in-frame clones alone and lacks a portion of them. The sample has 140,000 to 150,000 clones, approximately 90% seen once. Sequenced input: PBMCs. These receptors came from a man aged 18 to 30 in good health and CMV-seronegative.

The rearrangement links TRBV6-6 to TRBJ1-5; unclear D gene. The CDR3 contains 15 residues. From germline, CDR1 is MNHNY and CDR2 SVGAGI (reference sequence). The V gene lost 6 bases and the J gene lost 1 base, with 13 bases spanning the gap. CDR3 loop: CASSLGPGSNQPQHF. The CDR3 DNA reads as TGTGCCAGCAGCCTAGGCCCCGGGAGCAATCAGCCCCAGCATTTT.

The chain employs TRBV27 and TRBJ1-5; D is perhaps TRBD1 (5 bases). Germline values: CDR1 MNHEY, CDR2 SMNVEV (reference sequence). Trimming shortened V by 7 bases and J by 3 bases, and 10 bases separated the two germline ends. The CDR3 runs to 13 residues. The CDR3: CASIHRNNQPQHF. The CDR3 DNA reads TGTGCCAGCATACACAGGAACAATCAGCCCCAGCATTTT.

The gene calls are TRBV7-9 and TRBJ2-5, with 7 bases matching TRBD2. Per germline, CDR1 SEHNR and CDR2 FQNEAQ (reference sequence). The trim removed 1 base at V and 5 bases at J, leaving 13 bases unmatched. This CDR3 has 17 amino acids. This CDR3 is CASSLEASGEVGETQYF. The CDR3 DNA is TGTGCCAGCAGCTTAGAGGCAAGCGGGGAGGTCGGGGAGACCCAGTACTTC.

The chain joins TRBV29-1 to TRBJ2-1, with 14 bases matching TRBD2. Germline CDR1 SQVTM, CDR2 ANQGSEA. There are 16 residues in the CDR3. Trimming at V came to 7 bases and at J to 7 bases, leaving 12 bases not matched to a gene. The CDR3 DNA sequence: TGCAGCGCTTTTCCGGGACTAGCGGGGGCGAATAATGAGCAGTTCTTC. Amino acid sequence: CSAFPGLAGANNEQFF.

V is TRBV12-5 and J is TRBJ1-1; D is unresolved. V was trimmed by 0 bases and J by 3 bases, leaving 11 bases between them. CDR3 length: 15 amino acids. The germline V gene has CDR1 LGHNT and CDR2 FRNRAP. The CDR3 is CASGLVSQIDTEAFF. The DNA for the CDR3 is TGTGCTAGTGGTTTGGTGAGCCAAATTGACACTGAAGCTTTCTTT.

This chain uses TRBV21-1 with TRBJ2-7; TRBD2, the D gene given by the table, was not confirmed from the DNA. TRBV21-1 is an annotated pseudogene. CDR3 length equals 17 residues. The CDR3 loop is CASSKGVALIACSEQYV. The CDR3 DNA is TGTGCCAGCAGCAAAGGAGTGGCTCTTATAGCCTGTAGCGAGCAGTACGTC.

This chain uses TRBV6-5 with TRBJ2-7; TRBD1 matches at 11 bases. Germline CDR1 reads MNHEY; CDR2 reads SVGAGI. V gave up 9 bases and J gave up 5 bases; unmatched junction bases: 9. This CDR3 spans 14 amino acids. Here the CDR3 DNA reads TGTGCCAGTCGGGGGACAGGGGGTGAAGACGAGCAGTACGTC. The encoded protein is CASRGTGGEDEQYV.